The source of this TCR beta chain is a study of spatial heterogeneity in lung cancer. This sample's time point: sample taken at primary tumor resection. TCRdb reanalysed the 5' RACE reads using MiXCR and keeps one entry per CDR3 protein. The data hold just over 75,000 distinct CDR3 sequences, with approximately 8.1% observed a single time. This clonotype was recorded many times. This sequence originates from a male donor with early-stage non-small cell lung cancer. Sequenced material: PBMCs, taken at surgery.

In DNA form, the CDR3 reads TGCAGCGTTGTGGGGCAGGGGGGTCCTGAAGCTTTCTTT. Encoded protein: CSVVGQGGPEAFF. The chain couples TRBV29-1 to TRBJ1-1; 7 nucleotides line up with TRBD1. Losses at the gene ends were 4 bases for V and 6 bases for J; bases not matched to a gene: 8. CDR1 SQVTM and CDR2 ANQGSEA come from the germline V gene. The CDR3 is 13 amino acids.